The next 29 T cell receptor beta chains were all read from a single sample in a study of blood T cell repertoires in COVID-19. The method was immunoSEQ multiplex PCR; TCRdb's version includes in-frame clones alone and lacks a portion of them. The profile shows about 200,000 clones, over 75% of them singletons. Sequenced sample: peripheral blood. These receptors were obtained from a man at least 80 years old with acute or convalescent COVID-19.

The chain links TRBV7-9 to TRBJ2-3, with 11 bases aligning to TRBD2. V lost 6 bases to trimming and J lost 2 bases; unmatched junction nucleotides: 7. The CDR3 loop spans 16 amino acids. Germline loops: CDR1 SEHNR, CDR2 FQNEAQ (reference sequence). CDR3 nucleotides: TGTGCCAGCAGGCTACTAGCGGGAGTGAACACAGATACGCAGTATTTT. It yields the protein CASRLLAGVNTDTQYF.

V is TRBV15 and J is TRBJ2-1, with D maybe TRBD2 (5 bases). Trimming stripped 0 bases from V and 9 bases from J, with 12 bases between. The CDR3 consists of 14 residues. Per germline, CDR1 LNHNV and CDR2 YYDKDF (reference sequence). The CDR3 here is CATSRDLDRGEQFF. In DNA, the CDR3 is TGTGCCACCAGCAGAGATCTTGACCGGGGTGAGCAGTTCTTC. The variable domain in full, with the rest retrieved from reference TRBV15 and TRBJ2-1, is DAMVIQNPRYQVTQFGKPVTLSCSQTLNHNVMYWYQQKSSQAPKLLFHYYDKDFNNEADTPDNFQSRRPNTSFCFLDIRSPGLGDTAMYLCATSRDLDRGEQFFGPGTRLTVL.

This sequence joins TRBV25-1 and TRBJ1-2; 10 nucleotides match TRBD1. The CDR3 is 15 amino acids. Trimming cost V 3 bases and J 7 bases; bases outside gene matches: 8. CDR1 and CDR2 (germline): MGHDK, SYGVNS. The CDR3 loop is CASSEGRDRGSGYTF. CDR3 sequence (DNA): TGTGCCAGCAGTGAGGGCCGGGACAGGGGATCTGGCTACACCTTC.

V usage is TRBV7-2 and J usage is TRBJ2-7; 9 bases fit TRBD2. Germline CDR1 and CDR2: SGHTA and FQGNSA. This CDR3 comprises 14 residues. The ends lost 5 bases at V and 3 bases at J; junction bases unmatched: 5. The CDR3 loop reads CASSQGLADYEQYV. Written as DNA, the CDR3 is TGTGCCAGCAGCCAGGGACTAGCCGACTACGAGCAGTACGTC.

In DNA form, the CDR3 reads TGTGCCAGCAGCGTAGACCAGGGGGGCGATGAGCAGTTCTTC. Protein: CASSVDQGGDEQFF. The genes are TRBV9 and TRBJ2-1; the D gene is possibly TRBD1 (7 bases). Germline V gene lookup returns CDR1 SGDLS and CDR2 YYNGEE. Trimming pared 0 bases from V and 8 bases from J, leaving 12 bases between. The length of the CDR3 is 14 residues.

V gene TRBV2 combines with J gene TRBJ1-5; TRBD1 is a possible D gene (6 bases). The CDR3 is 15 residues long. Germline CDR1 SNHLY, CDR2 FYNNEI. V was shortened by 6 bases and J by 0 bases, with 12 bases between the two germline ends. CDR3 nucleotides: TGTGCCAGCAGCCGACAGGACATTAGCAATCAGCCCCAGCATTTT. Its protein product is CASSRQDISNQPQHF.

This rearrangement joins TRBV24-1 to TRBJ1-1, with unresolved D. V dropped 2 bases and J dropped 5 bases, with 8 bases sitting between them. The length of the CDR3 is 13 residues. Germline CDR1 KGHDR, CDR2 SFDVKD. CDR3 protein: CATSDSGRTEAFF. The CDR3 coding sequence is TGTGCCACCAGTGATTCTGGGAGGACTGAAGCTTTCTTT.

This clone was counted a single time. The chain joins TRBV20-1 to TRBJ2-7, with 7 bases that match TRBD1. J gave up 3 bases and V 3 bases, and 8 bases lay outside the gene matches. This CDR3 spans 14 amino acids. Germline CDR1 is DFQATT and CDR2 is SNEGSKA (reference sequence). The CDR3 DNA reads TGCAGTGCTAGTTATTCGAACAGGGGCTACGAGCAGTACTTC. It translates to CSASYSNRGYEQYF.

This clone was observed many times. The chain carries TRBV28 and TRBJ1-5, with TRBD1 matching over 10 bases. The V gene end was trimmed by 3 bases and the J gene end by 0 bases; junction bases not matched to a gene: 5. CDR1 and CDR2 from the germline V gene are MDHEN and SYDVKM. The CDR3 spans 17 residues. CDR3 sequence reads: CASSFMGQGHSNQPQHF. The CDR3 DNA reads TGTGCCAGCAGTTTCATGGGACAGGGGCATAGCAATCAGCCCCAGCATTTT.

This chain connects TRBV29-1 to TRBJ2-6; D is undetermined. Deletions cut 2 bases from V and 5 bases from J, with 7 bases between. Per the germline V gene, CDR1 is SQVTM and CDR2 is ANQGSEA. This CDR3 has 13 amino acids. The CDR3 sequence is CSVELGRANVLTF. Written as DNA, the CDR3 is TGCAGCGTTGAACTTGGCAGGGCCAACGTCCTGACTTTC. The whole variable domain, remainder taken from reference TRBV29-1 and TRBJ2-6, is SAVISQKPSRDICQRGTSLTIQCQVDSQVTMMFWYRQQPGQSLTLIATANQGSEATYESGFVIDKFPISRPNLTFSTLTVSNMSPEDSSIYLCSVELGRANVLTFGAGSRLTVL.

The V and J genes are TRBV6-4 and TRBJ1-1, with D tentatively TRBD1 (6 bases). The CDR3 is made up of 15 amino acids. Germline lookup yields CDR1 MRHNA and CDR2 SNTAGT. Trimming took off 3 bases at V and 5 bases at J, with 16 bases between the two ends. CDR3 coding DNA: TGTGCCAGCAGTGAAGATGCAGGGGTGGCGACTGAAGCTTTCTTT. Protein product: CASSEDAGVATEAFF.

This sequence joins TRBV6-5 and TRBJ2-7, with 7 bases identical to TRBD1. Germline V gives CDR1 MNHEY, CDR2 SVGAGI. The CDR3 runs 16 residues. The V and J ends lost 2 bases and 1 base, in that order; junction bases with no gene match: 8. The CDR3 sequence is CASSYGWDSGSYEQYF. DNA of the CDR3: TGTGCCAGCAGTTACGGCTGGGACAGTGGTTCCTACGAGCAGTACTTC.

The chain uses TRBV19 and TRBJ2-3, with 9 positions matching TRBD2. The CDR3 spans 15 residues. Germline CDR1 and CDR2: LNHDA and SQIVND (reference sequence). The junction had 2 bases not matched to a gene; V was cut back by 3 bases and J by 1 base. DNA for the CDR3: TGTGCCAGTAGTATCCGACTAGCGGGCACAGATACGCAGTATTTT. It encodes CASSIRLAGTDTQYF.

CDR3 protein: CASTRRGSYNEQFF. For the CDR3, the DNA is TGTGCCAGCACACGCAGGGGCTCCTACAATGAGCAGTTCTTC. The chain recombines TRBV5-6 with TRBJ2-1, with D perhaps TRBD1 (6 bases). The CDR3 consists of 14 residues. V was cut by 6 bases and J by 0 bases, with 10 bases left in between. Germline V lookup: CDR1 SGHDT, CDR2 YYEEEE.

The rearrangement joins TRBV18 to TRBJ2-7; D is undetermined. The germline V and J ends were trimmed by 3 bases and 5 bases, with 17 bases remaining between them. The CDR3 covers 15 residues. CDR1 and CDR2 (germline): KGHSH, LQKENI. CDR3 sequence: CASSPPNSLSNEQYF. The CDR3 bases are TGTGCCAGCTCACCCCCAAATAGCCTTTCCAACGAGCAGTACTTC.

CDR3 nucleotides: TGTGCCAGCAGCTTGGGACTAGCGGAAGAGCAGTACGTC. It encodes CASSLGLAEEQYV. The chain combines TRBV11-1 with TRBJ2-7; 11 nucleotides match TRBD2. Per germline, CDR1 SGHAT and CDR2 FQDESV (reference sequence). With V trimmed by 3 bases and J by 7 bases, 2 bases remained unmatched. The CDR3 spans 13 residues.

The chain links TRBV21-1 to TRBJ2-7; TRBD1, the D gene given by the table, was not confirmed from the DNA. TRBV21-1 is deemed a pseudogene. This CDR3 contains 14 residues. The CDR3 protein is CASSKEGQGSEQYV. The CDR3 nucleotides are TGTGCCAGCAGCAAGGAGGGACAGGGCTCCGAGCAGTACGTC.

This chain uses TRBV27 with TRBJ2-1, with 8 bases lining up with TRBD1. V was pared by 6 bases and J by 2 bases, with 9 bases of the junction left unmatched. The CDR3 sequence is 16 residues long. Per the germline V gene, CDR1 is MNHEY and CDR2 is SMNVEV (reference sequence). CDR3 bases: TGTGCCAGCAGACTAAGAGGACAGGGCGCCTACAATGAGCAGTTCTTC. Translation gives CASRLRGQGAYNEQFF.

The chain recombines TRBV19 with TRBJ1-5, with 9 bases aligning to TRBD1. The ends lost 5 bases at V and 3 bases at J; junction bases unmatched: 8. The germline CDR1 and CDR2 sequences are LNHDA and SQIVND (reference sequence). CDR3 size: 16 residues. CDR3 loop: CASSAGGQGLNQPQHF. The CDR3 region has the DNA TGTGCCAGTAGTGCGGGGGGACAGGGACTCAATCAGCCCCAGCATTTT.

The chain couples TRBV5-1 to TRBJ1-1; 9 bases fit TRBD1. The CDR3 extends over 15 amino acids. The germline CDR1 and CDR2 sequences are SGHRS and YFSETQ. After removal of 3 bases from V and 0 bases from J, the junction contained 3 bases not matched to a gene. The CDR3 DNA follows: TGCGCCAGCAGCTGGGGGACAGGGATGAACACTGAAGCTTTCTTT. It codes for CASSWGTGMNTEAFF.

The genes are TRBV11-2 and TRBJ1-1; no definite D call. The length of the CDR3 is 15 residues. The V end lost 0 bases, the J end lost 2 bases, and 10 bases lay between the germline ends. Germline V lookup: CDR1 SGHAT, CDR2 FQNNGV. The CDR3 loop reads CASSLDRHPNTEAFF. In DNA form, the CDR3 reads TGTGCCAGCAGCTTAGATAGACACCCTAACACTGAAGCTTTCTTT.

CDR3 amino acids: CASSPRQMNTEAFF. The CDR3 region has the DNA TGCGCCAGCAGCCCCAGACAGATGAACACTGAAGCTTTCTTT. The genes are TRBV4-1 and TRBJ1-1; D might be TRBD1 (5 bases). CDR1 and CDR2 from the germline V gene are MGHRA and YSYEKL. The V and J ends lost 4 bases and 0 bases respectively, with 9 bases between them. The CDR3 runs to 14 residues.

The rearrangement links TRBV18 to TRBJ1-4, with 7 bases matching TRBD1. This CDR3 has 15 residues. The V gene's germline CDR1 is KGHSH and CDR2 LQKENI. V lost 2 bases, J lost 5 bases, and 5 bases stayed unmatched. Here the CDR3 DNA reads TGTGCCAGCTCACCATCAGGGACAGAGAATGAAAAACTGTTTTTT. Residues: CASSPSGTENEKLFF.

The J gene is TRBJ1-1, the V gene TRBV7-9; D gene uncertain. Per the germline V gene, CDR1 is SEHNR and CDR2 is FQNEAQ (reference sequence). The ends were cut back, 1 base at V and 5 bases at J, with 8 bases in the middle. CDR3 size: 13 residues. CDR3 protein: CASSLGRVTEAFF. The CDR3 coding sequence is TGTGCCAGCAGCTTAGGTCGTGTTACTGAAGCTTTCTTT.

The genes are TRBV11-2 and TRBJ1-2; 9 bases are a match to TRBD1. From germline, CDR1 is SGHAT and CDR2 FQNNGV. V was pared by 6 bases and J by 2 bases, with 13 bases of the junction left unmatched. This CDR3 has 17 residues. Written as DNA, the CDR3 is TGTGCCAGCAGGCCCGGGACAGGGAGGGTCATCAACTATGGCTACACCTTC. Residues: CASRPGTGRVINYGYTF.

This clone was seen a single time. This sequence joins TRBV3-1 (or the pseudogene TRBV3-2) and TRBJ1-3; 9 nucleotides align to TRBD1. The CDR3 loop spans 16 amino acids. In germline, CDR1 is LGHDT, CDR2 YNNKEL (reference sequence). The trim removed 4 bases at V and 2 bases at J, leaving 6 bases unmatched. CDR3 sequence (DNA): TGTGCCAGCAGCCGATCCGGGACAGGGCCTGGAAACACCATATATTTT. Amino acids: CASSRSGTGPGNTIYF.

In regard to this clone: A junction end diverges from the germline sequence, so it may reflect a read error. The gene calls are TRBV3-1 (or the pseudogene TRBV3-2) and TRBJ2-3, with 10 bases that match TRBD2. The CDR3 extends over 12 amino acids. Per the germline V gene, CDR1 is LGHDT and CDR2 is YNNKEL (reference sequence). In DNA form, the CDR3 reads TGTGCCAGCAGCCAGCTAGCGGGGGAGGCGATTTTT. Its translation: CASSQLAGEAIF.

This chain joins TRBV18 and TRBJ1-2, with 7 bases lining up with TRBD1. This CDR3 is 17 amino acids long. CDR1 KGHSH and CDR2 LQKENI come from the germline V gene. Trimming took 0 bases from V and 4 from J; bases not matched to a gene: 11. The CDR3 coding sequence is TGTGCCAGCTCACCACCGATTGGCGCAGGGGGAGGCTATGGCTACACCTTC. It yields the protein CASSPPIGAGGGYGYTF.

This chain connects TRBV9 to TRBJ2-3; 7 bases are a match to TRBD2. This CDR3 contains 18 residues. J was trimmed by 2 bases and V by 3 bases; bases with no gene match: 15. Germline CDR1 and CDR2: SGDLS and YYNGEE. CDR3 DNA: TGTGCCAGCAGCGCTGGGGAGGGGCCCCGGCTCTTCACAGATACGCAGTATTTT. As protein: CASSAGEGPRLFTDTQYF.